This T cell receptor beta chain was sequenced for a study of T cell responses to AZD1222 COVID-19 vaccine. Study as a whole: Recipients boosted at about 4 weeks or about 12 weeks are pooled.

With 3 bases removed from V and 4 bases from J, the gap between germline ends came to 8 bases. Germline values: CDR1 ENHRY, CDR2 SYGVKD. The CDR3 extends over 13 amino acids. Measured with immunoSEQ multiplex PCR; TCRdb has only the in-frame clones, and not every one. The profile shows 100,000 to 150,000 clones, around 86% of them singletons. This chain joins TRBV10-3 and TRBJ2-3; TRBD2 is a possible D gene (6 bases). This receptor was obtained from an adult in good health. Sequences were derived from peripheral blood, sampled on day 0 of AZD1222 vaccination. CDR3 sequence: CAISEPGADTQYF. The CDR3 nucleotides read TGTGCCATCAGTGAACCGGGGGCAGATACGCAGTATTTT.